This T cell receptor (beta chain) is from a study of human T cells and chemical hapten exposure. Overall study: TCR yields per sample varied mostly from small pooled library volume differences. Study-wide results and limits: TCRs exceeding a frequency of 1 in 1000 stayed unchanged under DPC sensitization.

MiXCR, applied by TCRdb to the RACE reads, yields one record per CDR3 protein. Of more than 85,000 distinct CDR3 sequences listed, approximately 11% are singletons. The time point here: patch test 2, 6 weeks after DPC sensitization. Indicated treatment: therapeutic diphenylcyclopropenone sensitization with weekly scalp DPC. There are many counts of this clonotype. Its cognate antigen is unknown. The V end was cut by 4 bases, the J end by 0 bases, with 16 bases between. Looked up from germline, CDR1 is ENHRY and CDR2 is SYGVKD. The CDR3 runs 16 residues. Material: whole blood, obtained in connection with sensitization to the hapten diphenylcyclopropenone (DPC). The J gene is TRBJ2-7, the V gene TRBV10-3, with D possibly being TRBD2 (6 bases). The source of this sequence is a middle-aged man with alopecia areata. Some clones in this sample may be carry-over from other donors' samples. The DNA of the CDR3 is TGTGCCATCAGTGGGGGAATGGCGGGAAGCTCCTACGAGCAGTACGTC. Translation gives CAISGGMAGSSYEQYV.